These 22 T cell receptor beta chains were all obtained from the same sample, sequenced in a study of beta chain features in type 1 diabetes. The sequenced template was cDNA made from the entire isolated RNA. Clones were sequenced by immunoSEQ multiplex PCR, and TCRdb holds only the in-frame ones, with some missing. Of some 330,000 clones in the sample, 9.5% to 12% are singletons; the top ten hold around 0.015%. Sequencing input: naive CD4+ T cells from blood. These receptors all come from a woman under 40 in good health.

The rearrangement uses TRBV5-4 and TRBJ2-1; D possibly corresponds to TRBD2 (6 bases). This CDR3 contains 11 residues. Trimming left V 4 bases short and J 10 bases short, with 9 bases between. CDR1 and CDR2 from the germline V gene are SGHNT and YYREEE (reference sequence). CDR3 bases: TGTGCCAGCAGCCTGCTAGCGGAGCAGTTCTTC. The encoded protein is CASSLLAEQFF.

This clone has only a few counts. The genes are TRBV7-9 and TRBJ2-7; 9 bases line up with TRBD1. After removal of 2 bases from V and 1 base from J, the junction contained 9 bases not matched to a gene. Looked up from germline, CDR1 is SEHNR and CDR2 is FQNEAQ (reference sequence). The CDR3 contains 17 residues. For the CDR3, the DNA is TGTGCCAGCAGCTTACCAGGGGACAGGGCATCTTCCTACGAGCAGTACTTC. It specifies CASSLPGDRASSYEQYF.

The chain is built from TRBV5-1 and TRBJ1-4; D might be TRBD1 (5 bases). Germline V lookup: CDR1 SGHRS, CDR2 YFSETQ. The V gene lost 2 bases and the J gene lost 5 bases, with 10 bases spanning the gap. This CDR3 is 14 amino acids long. The CDR3 DNA reads as TGCGCCAGCAGCTTAGGAGACAGAAATGAAAAACTGTTTTTT. It translates to CASSLGDRNEKLFF.

The chain combines TRBV28 with TRBJ1-5; 7 bases are a match to TRBD1. Germline trimming cut 5 bases from V and 13 bases from J; bases unmatched to any gene: 8. The CDR3 length is 12 residues. CDR1 MDHEN and CDR2 SYDVKM come from the germline V gene. CDR3 sequence: CASSNPGQSQHF. In DNA form, the CDR3 reads TGTGCCAGCAGTAATCCGGGACAGTCGCAGCATTTT.

This rearrangement joins TRBV15 to TRBJ2-1; 7 bases align to TRBD1. Trimming took 5 bases from V and 7 from J; bases not matched to a gene: 8. The germline CDR1 and CDR2 sequences are LNHNV and YYDKDF (reference sequence). This CDR3 is built from 14 residues. The CDR3 bases are TGTGCCACCAGCTCGCGACAGGGTAGTAATGAGCAGTTCTTC. Its protein product is CATSSRQGSNEQFF. Together with reference TRBV15 and TRBJ2-1, the CDR3 gives the full variable domain: DAMVIQNPRYQVTQFGKPVTLSCSQTLNHNVMYWYQQKSSQAPKLLFHYYDKDFNNEADTPDNFQSRRPNTSFCFLDIRSPGLGDTAMYLCATSSRQGSNEQFFGPGTRLTVL.

The V gene is TRBV9, the J gene TRBJ2-3, with 7 bases fitting TRBD2. Germline V gene data show CDR1 as SGDLS and CDR2 as YYNGEE. V was pared by 5 bases and J by 2 bases, with 8 bases of the junction left unmatched. The CDR3 runs to 15 residues. This chain's CDR3 is CASSPSGMITDTQYF. The DNA of the CDR3 is TGTGCCAGCAGTCCCAGCGGGATGATCACAGATACGCAGTATTTT.

V usage is TRBV14 and J usage is TRBJ2-4; D possibly corresponds to TRBD2 (6 bases). Germline V gene lookup returns CDR1 SGHDN and CDR2 FVKESK. V lost 0 bases to trimming and J lost 4 bases, with 13 bases between them. CDR3 size: 16 residues. CDR3 amino acids: CASSQDPGVQKNIQYF. CDR3 nucleotides: TGTGCCAGCAGCCAAGACCCGGGAGTGCAGAAAAACATTCAGTACTTC.

This clone has more than one count but fewer than ten. V usage is TRBV29-1 and J usage is TRBJ2-3; D perhaps matches TRBD1 (6 bases). The length of the CDR3 is 12 residues. Trimming removed 6 bases at V and 1 base at J, with 8 bases between. Germline loops: CDR1 SQVTM, CDR2 ANQGSEA. Here the CDR3 reads CSVWTGTDTQYF. The CDR3 DNA is TGCAGCGTGTGGACAGGCACAGATACGCAGTATTTT.

This clone was counted only a few times. The CDR3 is CASTKGGRGSGEQYF. The CDR3 bases are TGTGCCAGCACGAAAGGCGGGAGGGGAAGTGGTGAGCAGTACTTC. The V gene is TRBV28, the J gene TRBJ2-7; 9 nucleotides agree with TRBD2. From germline, CDR1 is MDHEN and CDR2 SYDVKM. V gave up 7 bases and J gave up 7 bases; unmatched junction bases: 14. The CDR3 sequence is 15 residues long.

The V and J genes are TRBV29-1 and TRBJ2-3, with 7 bases fitting TRBD1. The CDR3 totals 14 residues. In germline, CDR1 is SQVTM, CDR2 ANQGSEA. V dropped 2 bases and J dropped 1; count of bases not matched to a gene: 3. Here the CDR3 reads CSVESTGGTDTQYF. CDR3 bases: TGCAGCGTTGAAAGTACAGGGGGCACAGATACGCAGTATTTT.

A few counts support this clone. The V and J genes are TRBV25-1 and TRBJ2-2; no clear D gene. CDR1 is MGHDK, CDR2 SYGVNS, per germline. This CDR3 contains 15 residues. The V and J ends lost 1 base and 1 base respectively, with 7 bases between them. The CDR3 DNA sequence: TGTGCCAGCAGTGAATTTTCGTGGAACACCGGGGAGCTGTTTTTT. It codes for CASSEFSWNTGELFF. Variable domain in full (rest from reference TRBV25-1 and TRBJ2-2): EADIYQTPRYLVIGTGKKITLECSQTMGHDKMYWYQQDPGMELHLIHYSYGVNSTEKGDLSSESTVSRIRTEHFPLTLESARPSHTSQYLCASSEFSWNTGELFFGEGSRLTVL.

This clone appeared a few times. The chain has TRBV11-2 and TRBJ2-2; no clear D gene. Germline loops: CDR1 SGHAT, CDR2 FQNNGV. The CDR3 is made up of 15 amino acids. Trimming shortened V by 1 base and J by 0 bases, and 6 bases separated the two germline ends. The CDR3 protein is CASSLVATNTGELFF. The CDR3 nucleotides are TGTGCCAGCAGCTTAGTGGCCACGAACACCGGGGAGCTGTTTTTT.

This clone has only a few counts. This chain links TRBV5-6 with TRBJ1-4, with 10 bases matching TRBD1. This CDR3 region has 17 residues. With V trimmed by 4 bases and J by 2 bases, 8 bases remained unmatched. The germline CDR1 and CDR2 sequences are SGHDT and YYEEEE. The CDR3 protein is CASSQGTGELTNEKLFF. The DNA of the CDR3 is TGTGCCAGCAGCCAAGGGACAGGGGAACTTACTAATGAAAAACTGTTTTTT.

This clone was counted only a few times. This rearrangement joins TRBV30 to TRBJ2-5, with 7 positions matching TRBD2. V lost 0 bases and J lost 4; bases outside the gene matches: 8. Per the germline V gene, CDR1 is GTSNPN and CDR2 is SVGIG (reference sequence). CDR3 length: 15 residues. The CDR3 nucleotides read TGTGCCTGGAGTGTGAGGACTAGAGGAGGAGAGACCCAGTACTTC. This gives the protein CAWSVRTRGGETQYF.

The chain couples TRBV28 to TRBJ2-5; the D is unclear. Trimming left V 1 base short and J 4 bases short, with 10 bases between. CDR1 and CDR2 from the germline V gene are MDHEN and SYDVKM. CDR3 length: 14 residues. This CDR3 reads CASSLFLGPETQYF. The DNA for the CDR3 is TGTGCCAGCAGTTTATTTCTGGGCCCAGAGACCCAGTACTTC.

The J gene is TRBJ1-1, the V gene TRBV19; 7 bases fit TRBD1. V shed 5 bases, J shed 1 base, and the junction held 4 bases outside the gene matches. Looked up from germline, CDR1 is LNHDA and CDR2 is SQIVND (reference sequence). The CDR3 extends over 14 amino acids. CDR3 sequence: CASSLRQGNTEAFF. The DNA of the CDR3 is TGTGCCAGTAGTCTCCGACAGGGGAACACTGAAGCTTTCTTT.

A word on this clone: The conserved phenylalanine or tryptophan normally closing the CDR3 is absent here, so this likely arose from a read error. The DNA is left out, because the CDR3 cannot be placed on it with certainty; the CDR3 is given as TCRdb lists it. CDR3 in amino acids: CASSLGTGGISL. V and J are TRBV28 and TRBJ1-5; TRBD1 is taken as the D call from the table, unchecked against the DNA. The CDR3 is made up of 12 amino acids, end residues included. Germline values: CDR1 MDHEN, CDR2 SYDVKM.

This clone was recorded a few times. The gene calls are TRBV4-3 and TRBJ2-7; possibly TRBD2 for D (5 bases). The CDR3 sequence is 16 residues long. With 0 bases removed from V and 1 base from J, the gap between germline ends came to 13 bases. Per germline, CDR1 LGHNA and CDR2 YSLEER. CDR3 residues: CASSQDMLASSYEQYF. Here the CDR3 DNA reads TGCGCCAGCAGCCAAGATATGCTAGCTTCTTCCTACGAGCAGTACTTC.

This chain links TRBV5-1 with TRBJ2-2, with D possibly being TRBD1 (7 bases). Germline assignment: CDR1 SGHRS and CDR2 YFSETQ. Trimming took off 0 bases at V and 4 bases at J, with 13 bases between the two ends. The CDR3 contains 16 residues. CDR3 DNA: TGCGCCAGCAGCTTGGAGGGGGCGCGGGGCACCGGGGAGCTGTTTTTT. Protein product: CASSLEGARGTGELFF.

This clone was counted between two and nine times. The V and J genes are TRBV9 and TRBJ2-4; 7 bases agree with TRBD1. The CDR3 has 14 residues. V dropped 1 base and J dropped 6; count of bases not matched to a gene: 4. Germline V lookup: CDR1 SGDLS, CDR2 YYNGEE. This CDR3 reads CASSVTGETNIQYF. DNA of the CDR3: TGTGCCAGCAGCGTAACAGGGGAAACAAACATTCAGTACTTC. Filled out from reference TRBV9 and TRBJ2-4, the complete variable domain reads DSGVTQTPKHLITATGQRVTLRCSPRSGDLSVYWYQQSLDQGLQFLIQYYNGEERAKGNILERFSAQQFPDLHSELNLSSLELGDSALYFCASSVTGETNIQYFGAGTRLSVL.

This clone was detected only a few times. The chain has TRBV6-6 and TRBJ2-7; 10 bases map to TRBD2. Germline V lookup: CDR1 MNHNY, CDR2 SVGAGI (reference sequence). CDR3 length: 16 residues. With V trimmed by 6 bases and J by 3 bases, 11 bases remained unmatched. The CDR3 loop is CASSRYLSGGNYEQYF. The CDR3 DNA reads as TGTGCCAGCAGCCGGTACCTTAGCGGGGGGAACTACGAGCAGTACTTC.

This chain joins TRBV7-2 and TRBJ2-7, with 10 nucleotides matching TRBD1. CDR3 size: 14 residues. J gave up 4 bases and V 5 bases, and 5 bases lay outside the gene matches. In germline, CDR1 is SGHTA, CDR2 FQGNSA. The CDR3 DNA is TGTGCCAGCAGCACGGGACAGGGGAAGTACGAGCAGTACTTC. As protein: CASSTGQGKYEQYF.